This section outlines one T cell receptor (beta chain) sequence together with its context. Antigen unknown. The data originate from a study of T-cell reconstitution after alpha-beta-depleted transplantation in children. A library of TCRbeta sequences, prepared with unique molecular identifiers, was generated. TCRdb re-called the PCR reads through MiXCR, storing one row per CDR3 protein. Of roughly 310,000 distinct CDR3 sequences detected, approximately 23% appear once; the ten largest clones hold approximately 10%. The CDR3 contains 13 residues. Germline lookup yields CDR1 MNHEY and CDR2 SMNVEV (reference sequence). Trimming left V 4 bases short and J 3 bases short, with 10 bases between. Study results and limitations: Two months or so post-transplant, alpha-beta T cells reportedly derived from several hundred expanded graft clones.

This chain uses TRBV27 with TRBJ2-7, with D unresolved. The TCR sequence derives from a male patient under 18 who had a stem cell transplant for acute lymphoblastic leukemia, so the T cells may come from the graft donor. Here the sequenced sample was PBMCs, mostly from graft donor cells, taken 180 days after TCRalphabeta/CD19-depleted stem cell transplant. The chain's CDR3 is CASSSVHVYEQYF. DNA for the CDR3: TGTGCCAGCAGTTCTGTTCACGTCTACGAGCAGTACTTC.